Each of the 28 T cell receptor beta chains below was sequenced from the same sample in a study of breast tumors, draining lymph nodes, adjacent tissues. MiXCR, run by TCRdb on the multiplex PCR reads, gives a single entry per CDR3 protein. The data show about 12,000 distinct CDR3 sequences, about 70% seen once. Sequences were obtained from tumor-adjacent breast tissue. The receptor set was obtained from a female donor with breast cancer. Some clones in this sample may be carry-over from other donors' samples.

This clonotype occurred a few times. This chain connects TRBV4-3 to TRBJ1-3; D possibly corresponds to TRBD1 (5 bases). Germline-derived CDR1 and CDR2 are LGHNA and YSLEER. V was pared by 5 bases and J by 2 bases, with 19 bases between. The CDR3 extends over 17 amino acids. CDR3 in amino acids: CASSVRFGGRTGNTIYF. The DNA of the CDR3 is TGCGCCAGCAGCGTCCGTTTCGGGGGTAGGACTGGAAACACCATATATTTT.

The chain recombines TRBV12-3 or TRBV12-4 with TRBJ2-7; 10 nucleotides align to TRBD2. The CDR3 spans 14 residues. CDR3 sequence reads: CASGPTSGYYEQYF. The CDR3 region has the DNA TGTGCTAGTGGTCCGACTAGCGGGTACTACGAGCAGTACTTC.

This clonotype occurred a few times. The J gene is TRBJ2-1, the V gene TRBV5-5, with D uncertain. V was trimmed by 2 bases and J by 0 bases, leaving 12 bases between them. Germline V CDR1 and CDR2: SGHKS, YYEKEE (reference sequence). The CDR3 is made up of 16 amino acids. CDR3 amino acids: CASSLATPTSYNEQFF. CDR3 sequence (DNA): TGTGCCAGCAGCTTAGCCACCCCAACCTCCTACAATGAGCAGTTCTTC.

As DNA, the CDR3 is TGTGCCAGCAGACCAATAGCGGGAGTGGTCGGGGAGCTGTTTTTT. As protein: CASRPIAGVVGELFF. The chain combines TRBV7-9 with TRBJ2-2; 9 nucleotides align to TRBD2. Germline CDR1 is SEHNR and CDR2 is FQNEAQ (reference sequence). Germline trimming cut 6 bases from V and 7 bases from J; bases unmatched to any gene: 9. The CDR3 length is 15 residues.

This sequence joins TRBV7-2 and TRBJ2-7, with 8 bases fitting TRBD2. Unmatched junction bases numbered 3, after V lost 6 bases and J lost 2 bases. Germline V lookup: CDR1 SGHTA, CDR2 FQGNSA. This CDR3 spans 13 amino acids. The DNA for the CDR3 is TGTGCCAGCAGTGTAGCGGGACCCTACGAGCAGTACTTC. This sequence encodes CASSVAGPYEQYF. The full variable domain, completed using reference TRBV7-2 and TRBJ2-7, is GAGVSQSPSNKVTEKGKDVELRCDPISGHTALYWYRQSLGQGLEFLIYFQGNSAPDKSGLPSDRFSAERTGGSVSTLTIQRTQQEDSAVYLCASSVAGPYEQYFGPGTRLTVT.

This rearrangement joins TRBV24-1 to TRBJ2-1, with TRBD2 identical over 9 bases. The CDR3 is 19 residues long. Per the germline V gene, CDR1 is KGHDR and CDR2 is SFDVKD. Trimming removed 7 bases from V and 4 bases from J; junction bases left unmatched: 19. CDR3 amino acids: CATSVGGFSGRGGYNEQFF. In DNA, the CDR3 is TGTGCCACCAGCGTGGGGGGCTTTAGCGGGAGAGGGGGTTACAATGAGCAGTTCTTC.

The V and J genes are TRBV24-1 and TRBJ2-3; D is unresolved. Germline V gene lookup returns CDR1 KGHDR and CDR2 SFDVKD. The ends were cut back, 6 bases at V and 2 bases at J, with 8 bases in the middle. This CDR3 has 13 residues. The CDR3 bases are TGTGCCACCAGTAGGGCAAACACAGATACGCAGTATTTT. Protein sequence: CATSRANTDTQYF.

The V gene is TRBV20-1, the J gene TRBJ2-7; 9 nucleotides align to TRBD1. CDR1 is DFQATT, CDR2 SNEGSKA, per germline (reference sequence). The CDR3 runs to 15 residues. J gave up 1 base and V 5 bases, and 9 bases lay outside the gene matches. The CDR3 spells CSALSPGTGSYEQYF. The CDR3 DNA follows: TGCAGTGCTTTATCCCCCGGGACAGGGTCCTACGAGCAGTACTTC.

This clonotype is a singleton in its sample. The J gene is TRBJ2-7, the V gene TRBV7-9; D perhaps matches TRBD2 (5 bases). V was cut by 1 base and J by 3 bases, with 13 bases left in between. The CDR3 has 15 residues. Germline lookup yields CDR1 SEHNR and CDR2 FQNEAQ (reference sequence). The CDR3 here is CASSLDRGSFYEQYF. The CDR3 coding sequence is TGTGCCAGCAGCTTAGACAGAGGGTCGTTCTACGAGCAGTACTTC.

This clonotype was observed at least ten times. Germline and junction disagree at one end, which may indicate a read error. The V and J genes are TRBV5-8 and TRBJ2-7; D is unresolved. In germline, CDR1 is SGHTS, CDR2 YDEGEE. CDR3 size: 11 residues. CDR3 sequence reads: CASSLGQVWHF. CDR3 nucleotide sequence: TGTGCCAGCAGCTTGGGGCAGGTCTGGCACTTC.

The CDR3 sequence: CASSRQVSYNEQFF. The CDR3 DNA is TGTGCCAGCAGCCGACAGGTCTCCTACAATGAGCAGTTCTTC. The genes are TRBV7-2 and TRBJ2-1; TRBD1 is a possible D gene (6 bases). Trimming removed 5 bases at V and 0 bases at J, with 8 bases between. The CDR3 is 14 amino acids. CDR1 and CDR2 from the germline V gene are SGHTA and FQGNSA.

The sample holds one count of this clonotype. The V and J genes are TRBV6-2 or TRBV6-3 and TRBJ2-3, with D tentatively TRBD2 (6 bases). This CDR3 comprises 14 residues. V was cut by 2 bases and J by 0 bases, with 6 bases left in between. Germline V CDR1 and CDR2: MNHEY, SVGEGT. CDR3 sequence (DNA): TGTGCCAGCAGTTACGGGGGGAGCACAGATACGCAGTATTTT. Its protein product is CASSYGGSTDTQYF.

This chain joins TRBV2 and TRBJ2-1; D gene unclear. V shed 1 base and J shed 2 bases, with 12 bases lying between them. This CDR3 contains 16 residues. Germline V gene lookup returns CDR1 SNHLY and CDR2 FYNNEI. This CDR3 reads CASSEGWNPAYNEQFF. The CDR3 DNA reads TGTGCCAGCAGTGAAGGCTGGAACCCTGCCTACAATGAGCAGTTCTTC.

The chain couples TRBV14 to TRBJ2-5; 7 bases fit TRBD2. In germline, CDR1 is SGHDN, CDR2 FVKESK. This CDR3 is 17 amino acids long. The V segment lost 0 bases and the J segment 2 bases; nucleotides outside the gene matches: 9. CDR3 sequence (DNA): TGTGCCAGCAGCCAAGATCGCGGGACTAAATTGCAAGAGACCCAGTACTTC. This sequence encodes CASSQDRGTKLQETQYF.

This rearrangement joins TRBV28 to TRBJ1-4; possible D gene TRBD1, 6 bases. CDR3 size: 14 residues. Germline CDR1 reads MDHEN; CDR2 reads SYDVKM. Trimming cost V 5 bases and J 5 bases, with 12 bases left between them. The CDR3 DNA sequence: TGTGCCAGCAGTGGAGGGGGTGGGAATGAAAAACTGTTTTTT. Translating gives CASSGGGGNEKLFF. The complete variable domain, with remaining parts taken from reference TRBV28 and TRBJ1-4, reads DVKVTQSSRYLVKRTGEKVFLECVQDMDHENMFWYRQDPGLGLRLIYFSYDVKMKEKGDIPEGYSVSREKKERFSLILESASTNQTSMYLCASSGGGGNEKLFFGSGTQLSVL.

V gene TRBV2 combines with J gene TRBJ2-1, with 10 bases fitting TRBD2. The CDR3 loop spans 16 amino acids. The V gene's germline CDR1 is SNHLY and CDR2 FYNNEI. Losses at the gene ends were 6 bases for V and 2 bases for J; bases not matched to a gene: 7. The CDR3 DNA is TGTGCCAGCAGGGCCCCGACTAGCGGGCCCTACAATGAGCAGTTCTTC. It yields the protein CASRAPTSGPYNEQFF.

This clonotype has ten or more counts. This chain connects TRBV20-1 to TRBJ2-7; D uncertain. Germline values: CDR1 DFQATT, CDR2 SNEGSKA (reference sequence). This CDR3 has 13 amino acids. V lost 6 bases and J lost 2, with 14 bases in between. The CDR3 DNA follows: TGCAGTGCCTTCGGGCCAGTAACCTACGAGCAGTACTTC. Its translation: CSAFGPVTYEQYF.

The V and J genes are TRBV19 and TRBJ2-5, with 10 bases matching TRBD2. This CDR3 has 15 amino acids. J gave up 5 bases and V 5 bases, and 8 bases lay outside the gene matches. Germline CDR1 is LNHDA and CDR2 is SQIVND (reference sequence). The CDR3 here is CASSVSGRAGETQYF. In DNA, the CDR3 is TGTGCCAGTAGTGTCAGCGGGAGGGCGGGGGAGACCCAGTACTTC.

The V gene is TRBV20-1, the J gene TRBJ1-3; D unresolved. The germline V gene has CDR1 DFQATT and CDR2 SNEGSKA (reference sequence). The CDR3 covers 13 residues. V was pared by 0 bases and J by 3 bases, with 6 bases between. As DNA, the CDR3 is TGCAGTGCTAGAGAGCTTCGTGGAAACACCATATATTTT. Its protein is CSARELRGNTIYF.

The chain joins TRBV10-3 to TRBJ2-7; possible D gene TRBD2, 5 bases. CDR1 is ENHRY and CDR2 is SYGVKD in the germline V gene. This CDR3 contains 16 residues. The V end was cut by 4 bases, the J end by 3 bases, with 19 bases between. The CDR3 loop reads CAISAATTSVLYEQYF. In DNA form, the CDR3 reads TGTGCCATCAGTGCTGCCACCACTAGTGTTCTCTACGAGCAGTACTTC.

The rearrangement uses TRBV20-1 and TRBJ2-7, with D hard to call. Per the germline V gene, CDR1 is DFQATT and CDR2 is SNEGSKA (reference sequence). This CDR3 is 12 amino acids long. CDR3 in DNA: TGCAGATTTACGGACCTAGGCGACGAGCAGTACTTC. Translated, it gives CRFTDLGDEQYF.

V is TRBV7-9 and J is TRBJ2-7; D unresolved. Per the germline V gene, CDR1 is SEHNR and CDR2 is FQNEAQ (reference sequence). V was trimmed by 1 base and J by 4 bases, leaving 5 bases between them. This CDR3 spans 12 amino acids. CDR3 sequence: CASSLDWYEQYF. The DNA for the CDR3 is TGTGCCAGCAGCTTAGATTGGTACGAGCAGTACTTC.

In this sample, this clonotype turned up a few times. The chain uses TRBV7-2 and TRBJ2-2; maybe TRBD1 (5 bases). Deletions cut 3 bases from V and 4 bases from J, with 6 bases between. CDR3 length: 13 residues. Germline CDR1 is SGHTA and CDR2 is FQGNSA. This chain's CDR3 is CASSFQGTGELFF. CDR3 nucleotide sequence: TGTGCCAGCAGCTTTCAGGGCACCGGGGAGCTGTTTTTT. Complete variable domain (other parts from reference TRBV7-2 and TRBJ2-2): GAGVSQSPSNKVTEKGKDVELRCDPISGHTALYWYRQSLGQGLEFLIYFQGNSAPDKSGLPSDRFSAERTGGSVSTLTIQRTQQEDSAVYLCASSFQGTGELFFGEGSRLTVL.

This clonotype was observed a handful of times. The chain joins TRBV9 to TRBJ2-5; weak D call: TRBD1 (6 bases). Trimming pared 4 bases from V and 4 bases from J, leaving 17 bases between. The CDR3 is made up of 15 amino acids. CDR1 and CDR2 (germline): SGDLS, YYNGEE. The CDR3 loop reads CASSPYSGATETQYF. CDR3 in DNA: TGTGCCAGCAGCCCCTACTCAGGGGCAACAGAGACCCAGTACTTC.

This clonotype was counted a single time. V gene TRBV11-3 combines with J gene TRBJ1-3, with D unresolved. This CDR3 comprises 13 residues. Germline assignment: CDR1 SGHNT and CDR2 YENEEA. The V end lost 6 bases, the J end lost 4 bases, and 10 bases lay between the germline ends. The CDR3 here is CASSFKTGNTIYF. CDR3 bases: TGTGCCAGCAGTTTTAAGACCGGAAACACCATATATTTT.

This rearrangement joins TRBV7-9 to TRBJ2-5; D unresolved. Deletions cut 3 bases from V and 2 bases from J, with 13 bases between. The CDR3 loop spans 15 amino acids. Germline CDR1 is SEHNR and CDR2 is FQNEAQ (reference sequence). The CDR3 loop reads CASSFGEREQETQYF. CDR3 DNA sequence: TGTGCCAGCAGCTTTGGCGAGAGAGAACAAGAGACCCAGTACTTC. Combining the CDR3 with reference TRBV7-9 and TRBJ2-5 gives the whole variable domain DTGVSQNPRHKITKRGQNVTFRCDPISEHNRLYWYRQTLGQGPEFLTYFQNEAQLEKSRLLSDRFSAERPKGSFSTLEIQRTEQGDSAMYLCASSFGEREQETQYFGPGTRLLVL.

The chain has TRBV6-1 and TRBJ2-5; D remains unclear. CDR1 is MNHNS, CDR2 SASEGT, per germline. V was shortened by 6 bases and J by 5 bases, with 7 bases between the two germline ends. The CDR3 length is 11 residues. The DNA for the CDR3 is TGTGCCAGCAGCCCGAGGGAGACCCAGTACTTC. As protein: CASSPRETQYF.

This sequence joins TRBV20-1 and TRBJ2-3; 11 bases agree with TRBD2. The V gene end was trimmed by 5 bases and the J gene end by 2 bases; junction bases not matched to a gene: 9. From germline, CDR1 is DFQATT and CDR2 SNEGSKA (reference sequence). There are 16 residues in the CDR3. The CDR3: CSALPPLAGVTDTQYF. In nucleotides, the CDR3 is TGCAGTGCTCTTCCACCACTAGCGGGAGTCACAGATACGCAGTATTTT.